This T cell receptor beta chain was identified in a study of blood T cell repertoires in COVID-19. Study context: Samples representing acute and convalescent COVID-19 were sourced from the United States, Italy and Spain. The analysed material was cDNA or gDNA that came from T cells, B-cell-depleted T cells, or PBMCs.

How the authors handled the data: Reference gene primer amplification yielded estimated nucleated cell counts. The table came from immunoSEQ multiplex PCR; TCRdb's copy has only in-frame clones and leaves some out. From that table come the V and J calls and clone size; the DNA was used to work out D and trimming. Among about 33,000 clones listed, approximately 80% were seen once. This CDR3 region has 17 residues. The V gene's germline CDR1 is MNHEY and CDR2 SVGEGT. V lost 0 bases and J lost 6, with 21 bases in between. The sequenced material came from peripheral blood. The chain uses TRBV6-2 or TRBV6-3 and TRBJ2-7; TRBD2 might be the D (7 bases). This receptor was obtained from a man at least 80 years old with acute or convalescent COVID-19. CDR3 in amino acids: CASSYSNLQRGGGEQYF. CDR3 DNA sequence: TGTGCCAGCAGTTACTCGAATTTACAGCGAGGGGGGGGCGAGCAGTACTTC.